A single T cell receptor (beta chain) is shown here with its context. What it recognizes is unknown. Germline V gene lookup returns CDR1 SGHNT and CDR2 YYREEE (reference sequence). The CDR3 sequence is 13 residues long. V shed 4 bases and J shed 6 bases, with 8 bases lying between them. Libraries were prepared by immunoSEQ multiplex PCR; TCRdb keeps only in-frame clonotypes and omits some of them. There are roughly 120,000 clones in the sample; roughly nine tenths occur only once, and 4% to 5.5% lies in the top ten. This record comes from a study of cytomegalovirus exposure and HLA in healthy donors. General study findings and limits: Cytomegalovirus-associated status was assigned to fewer than 200 TCR beta chains. The study found most TCR sequences rare, yet found some public TCRs in many donors.

This TCR derives from a man younger than 35 in good health and CMV-seropositive. Sequencing used PBMCs. This chain uses TRBV5-4 with TRBJ1-6; no clear D. CDR3 region: CASSLDSNSPLHF. The CDR3 bases are TGTGCCAGCAGCCTGGACTCTAATTCACCCCTCCACTTT.